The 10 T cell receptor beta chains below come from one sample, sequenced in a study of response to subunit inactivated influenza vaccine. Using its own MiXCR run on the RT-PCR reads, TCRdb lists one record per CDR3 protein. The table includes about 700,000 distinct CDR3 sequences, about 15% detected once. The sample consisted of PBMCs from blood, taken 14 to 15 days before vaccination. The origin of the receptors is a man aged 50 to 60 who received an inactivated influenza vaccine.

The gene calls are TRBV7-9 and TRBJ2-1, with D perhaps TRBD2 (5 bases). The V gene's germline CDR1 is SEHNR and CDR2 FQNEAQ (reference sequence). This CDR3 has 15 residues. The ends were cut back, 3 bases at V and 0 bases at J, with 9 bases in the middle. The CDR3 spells CASSLAEGSYNEQFF. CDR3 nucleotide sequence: TGTGCCAGCAGCTTGGCCGAGGGCTCCTACAATGAGCAGTTCTTC. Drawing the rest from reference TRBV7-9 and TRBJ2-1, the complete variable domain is DTGVSQNPRHKITKRGQNVTFRCDPISEHNRLYWYRQTLGQGPEFLTYFQNEAQLEKSRLLSDRFSAERPKGSFSTLEIQRTEQGDSAMYLCASSLAEGSYNEQFFGPGTRLTVL.

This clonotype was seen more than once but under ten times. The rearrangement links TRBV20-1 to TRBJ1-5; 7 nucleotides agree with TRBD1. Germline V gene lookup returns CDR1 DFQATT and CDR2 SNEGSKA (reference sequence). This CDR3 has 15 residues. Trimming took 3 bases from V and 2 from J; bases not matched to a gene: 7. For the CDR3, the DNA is TGCAGTGCTAGTCCATCTGGGACAGGCAATCAGCCCCAGCATTTT. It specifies CSASPSGTGNQPQHF.

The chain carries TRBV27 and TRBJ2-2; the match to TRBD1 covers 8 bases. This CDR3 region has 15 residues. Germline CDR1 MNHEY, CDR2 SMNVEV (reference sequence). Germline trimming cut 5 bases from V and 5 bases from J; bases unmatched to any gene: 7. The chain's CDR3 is CASSPRTGLTGELFF. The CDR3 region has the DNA TGTGCCAGCAGTCCCCGGACAGGGCTGACCGGGGAGCTGTTTTTT.

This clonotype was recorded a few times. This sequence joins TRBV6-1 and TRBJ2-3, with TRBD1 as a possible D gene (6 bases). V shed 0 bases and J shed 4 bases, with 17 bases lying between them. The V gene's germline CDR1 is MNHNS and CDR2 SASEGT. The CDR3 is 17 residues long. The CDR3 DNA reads TGTGCCAGCAGTGAAGCGCTTCTGGGGGCGCACGCAGATACGCAGTATTTT. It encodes CASSEALLGAHADTQYF.

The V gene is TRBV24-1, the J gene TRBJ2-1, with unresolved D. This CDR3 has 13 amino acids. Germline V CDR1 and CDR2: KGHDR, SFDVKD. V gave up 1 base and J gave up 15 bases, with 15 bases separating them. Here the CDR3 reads CATSDFLGRMLFF. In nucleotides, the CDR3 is TGTGCCACCAGTGATTTTCTAGGTAGGATGCTGTTCTTC.

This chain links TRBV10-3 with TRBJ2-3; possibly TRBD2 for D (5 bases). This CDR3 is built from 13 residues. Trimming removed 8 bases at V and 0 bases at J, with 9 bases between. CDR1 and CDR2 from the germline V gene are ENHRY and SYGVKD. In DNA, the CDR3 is TGTGCCATCCAACGCGGGAGCACAGATACGCAGTATTTT. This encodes CAIQRGSTDTQYF.

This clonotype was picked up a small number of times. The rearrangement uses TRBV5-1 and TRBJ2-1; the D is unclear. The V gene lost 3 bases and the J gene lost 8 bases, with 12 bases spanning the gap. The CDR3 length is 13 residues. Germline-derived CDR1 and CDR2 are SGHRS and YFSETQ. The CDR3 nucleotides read TGCGCCAGCAGCTCCTTAATACGCGATGAGCAGTTCTTC. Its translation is CASSSLIRDEQFF.

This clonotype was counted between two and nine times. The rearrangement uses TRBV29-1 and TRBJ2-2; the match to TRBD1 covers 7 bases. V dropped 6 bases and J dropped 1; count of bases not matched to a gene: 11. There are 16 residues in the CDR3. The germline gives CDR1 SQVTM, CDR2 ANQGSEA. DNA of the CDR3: TGCAGCGTCGCGACAGGGAAGGGTGTGAACACCGGGGAGCTGTTTTTT. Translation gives CSVATGKGVNTGELFF.

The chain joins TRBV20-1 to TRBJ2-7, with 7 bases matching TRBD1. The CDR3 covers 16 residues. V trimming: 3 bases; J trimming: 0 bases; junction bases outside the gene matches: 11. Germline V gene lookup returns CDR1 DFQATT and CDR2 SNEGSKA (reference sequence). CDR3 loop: CSASPVPGTVSYEQYF. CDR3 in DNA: TGCAGTGCTAGTCCTGTACCCGGGACAGTCTCCTACGAGCAGTACTTC.

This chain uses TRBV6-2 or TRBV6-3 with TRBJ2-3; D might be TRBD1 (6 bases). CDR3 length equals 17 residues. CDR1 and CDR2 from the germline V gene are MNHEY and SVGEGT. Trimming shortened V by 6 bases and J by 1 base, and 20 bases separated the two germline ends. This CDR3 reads CASRHYSRGRGTDTQYF. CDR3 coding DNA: TGTGCCAGCAGACACTACTCGAGGGGGAGAGGCACAGATACGCAGTATTTT.